Presented here are 7 T cell receptor beta chains from one specimen sequenced in a study of PD-1 blockade in classical Hodgkin lymphoma. Every patient was affected by relapse after autologous stem cell transplantation, while exposure to brentuximab vedotin was not uniform. TCRdb's copy holds only in-frame clones and misses some; the assay was immunoSEQ multiplex PCR. The data show tens of thousands of clones, with approximately 94% seen just once and 7.5% to 9.5% held by the top ten. Sample: peripheral blood mononuclear cells (PBMCs), taken at baseline. Every receptor here comes from a human donor with classical Hodgkin lymphoma.

The chain is built from TRBV9 and TRBJ2-3; 15 nucleotides match TRBD2. Germline V lookup: CDR1 SGDLS, CDR2 YYNGEE. The length of the CDR3 is 17 residues. V lost 2 bases, J lost 0 bases, and 1 base stayed unmatched. CDR3: CASSVGTSGGSTDTQYF. As DNA, the CDR3 is TGTGCCAGCAGCGTGGGGACTAGCGGGGGGAGCACAGATACGCAGTATTTT.

This chain joins TRBV7-9 and TRBJ2-7; D is unclear. In germline, CDR1 is SEHNR, CDR2 FQNEAQ (reference sequence). V lost 5 bases and J lost 0, with 17 bases in between. The CDR3 totals 16 residues. CDR3 residues: CASSKISPPPSYEQYF. The CDR3 region has the DNA TGTGCCAGCAGCAAGATTTCCCCCCCTCCCTCCTACGAGCAGTACTTC.

This chain uses TRBV7-6 with TRBJ1-2; no reliable D call. CDR1 SGHVS and CDR2 FNYEAQ come from the germline V gene. V gave up 2 bases and J gave up 6 bases, with 13 bases separating them. The CDR3 spans 14 residues. CDR3 loop: CASSLMEGPDGYTF. CDR3 in DNA: TGTGCCAGCAGCTTAATGGAGGGCCCTGATGGCTACACCTTC. The full variable domain, rest sourced from reference TRBV7-6 and TRBJ1-2, is GAGVSQSPRYKVTKRGQDVALRCDPISGHVSLYWYRQALGQGPEFLTYFNYEAQQDKSGLPNDRFSAERPEGSISTLTIQRTEQRDSAMYRCASSLMEGPDGYTFGSGTRLTVV.

The J gene is TRBJ1-3, the V gene TRBV7-8; the D gene is possibly TRBD1 (5 bases). The germline V gene encodes CDR1 SGHVS and CDR2 FQNEAQ. V was trimmed by 2 bases and J by 3 bases, leaving 17 bases between them. The CDR3 consists of 17 residues. CDR3 residues: CASSLTHQGLNGNTIYF. CDR3 sequence (DNA): TGTGCCAGCAGCTTAACCCACCAGGGTCTAAATGGAAACACCATATATTTT.

The chain couples TRBV7-9 to TRBJ1-1; no clear D. V gave up 3 bases and J gave up 0 bases, with 11 bases separating them. Germline CDR1 and CDR2: SEHNR and FQNEAQ (reference sequence). This CDR3 is 15 amino acids long. This CDR3 reads CASSFSRTLNTEAFF. In nucleotides, the CDR3 is TGTGCCAGCAGCTTTTCCCGAACTCTGAACACTGAAGCTTTCTTT.

The rearrangement joins TRBV15 to TRBJ1-3; D is unresolved. The CDR3 length is 13 residues. In germline, CDR1 is LNHNV, CDR2 YYDKDF (reference sequence). Trimming pared 1 base from V and 4 bases from J, leaving 5 bases between. CDR3 region: CATSRAQGNTIYF. The CDR3 nucleotides are TGTGCCACCAGCAGAGCACAGGGAAACACCATATATTTT.

This clone was seen ten or more times. This chain uses TRBV7-9 with TRBJ1-2; D is undetermined. Germline loops: CDR1 SEHNR, CDR2 FQNEAQ (reference sequence). CDR3 size: 16 residues. Trimming removed 1 base from V and 0 bases from J, with 12 bases in between. The CDR3 region is CASSLGGTEANYGYTF. DNA of the CDR3: TGTGCCAGCAGCTTAGGAGGTACAGAGGCTAACTATGGCTACACCTTC.